A selection of T cell receptor beta chains follows, all from one sample in a study of cytomegalovirus exposure and HLA in healthy donors. Clones were read by immunoSEQ multiplex PCR, and TCRdb kept only the in-frame ones, dropping some. This table has 160,000 or so clones, around nine tenths appearing once. The sample consisted of PBMCs. Receptor source: a man aged 18 to 29 in good health and CMV-seropositive. CDR3s include the opening cysteine and the closing phenylalanine or tryptophan. A D gene is named only where the DNA matches it firmly. Rows give clone size only sometimes, using once, few, many, or a class for an expanded clone.

v_gene,len,d_gene,abundance,j_gene,CDR3aa,CDR3nt
TRBV29-1,14,NA,NA,TRBJ2-7,CSVVNLPESDEQYF,TGCAGCGTTGTCAATCTTCCGGAGTCCGACGAGCAGTACTTC
TRBV4-2,16,NA,NA,TRBJ2-5,CASSQGGNGPRETQYF,TGTGCCAGCAGCCAAGGAGGGAACGGCCCTAGGGAGACCCAGTACTTC
TRBV9,14,NA,NA,TRBJ1-1,CASSVGGRETEAFF,TGTGCCAGCAGCGTCGGGGGGAGGGAAACTGAAGCTTTCTTT
TRBV6-5,16,NA,NA,TRBJ2-7,CASSYSTPPDFYEQYF,TGTGCCAGCAGTTACTCTACCCCGCCGGACTTTTACGAGCAGTACTTC
TRBV21-1,14,NA,NA,TRBJ1-5,CASSSNRIWQPQHF,TGTGCCAGCAGCAGCAACAGGATTTGGCAGCCCCAGCATTTT
TRBV28,13,TRBD1,NA,TRBJ1-2,CASSLMQGVGYTF,TGTGCCAGCAGTTTAATGCAGGGGGTAGGCTACACCTTC
TRBV27,16,TRBD1,NA,TRBJ1-5,CASSPLGKGQKQPQHF,TGTGCCAGCAGTCCCCTAGGTAAGGGACAGAAACAGCCCCAGCATTTT
TRBV7-2,13,NA,NA,TRBJ2-1,CASSRGLVNEQFF,TGTGCCAGCAGCCGCGGACTGGTAAATGAGCAGTTCTTC
TRBV4-3,14,TRBD1,NA,TRBJ2-7,CAREQGAPIYEQYF,TGCGCCAGGGAACAGGGGGCGCCAATTTACGAGCAGTACTTC
TRBV7-8,15,TRBD1,NA,TRBJ2-3,CASSFRDSRTDTQYF,TGTGCCAGCAGCTTCCGGGACAGCCGAACAGATACGCAGTATTTT
TRBV20-1,11,NA,NA,TRBJ2-7,CSARRGYEQYF,TGCAGTGCACGACGGGGGTACGAGCAGTACTTC
TRBV2,15,TRBD2,NA,TRBJ2-5,CASSVAGGTIGTQYF,TGTGCCAGCAGTGTAGCGGGAGGGACTATTGGGACCCAGTACTTC
TRBV4-3,13,NA,NA,TRBJ2-7,CASAVEAGNEQYF,TGCGCCAGTGCCGTAGAGGCAGGGAACGAGCAGTACTTC
TRBV13,13,NA,NA,TRBJ1-1,CASSLAGGTEAFF,TGTGCCAGCAGCTTAGCCGGGGGCACTGAAGCTTTCTTT
TRBV19,17,NA,NA,TRBJ2-3,CASSMDMRAGARHTQYF,TGTGCCAGTAGTATGGATATGAGGGCGGGGGCGCGCCATACGCAGTATTTT
TRBV5-4,13,NA,few,TRBJ2-7,CASGEGERNEQYF,TGTGCCAGCGGGGAGGGGGAGAGGAACGAGCAGTACTTC
TRBV7-6,16,NA,NA,TRBJ2-4,CASSLGPGIAKNIQYF,TGTGCCAGCAGCTTAGGTCCAGGGATCGCCAAAAACATTCAGTACTTC
TRBV7-2,14,NA,NA,TRBJ1-6,CASSGGVRGAPLHF,TGTGCCAGCAGCGGCGGGGTAAGGGGTGCACCCCTCCACTTT
TRBV6-6,14,NA,NA,TRBJ1-2,CASSARGTRNGYTF,TGTGCCAGCAGTGCCCGGGGGACGCGAAATGGCTACACCTTC
TRBV28,16,NA,NA,TRBJ2-3,CASGRPGDTYTDTQYF,TGTGCCAGCGGGCGACCTGGGGACACCTACACAGATACGCAGTATTTT
TRBV10-2,13,NA,NA,TRBJ2-3,CASSESGGNTQYF,TGCGCCAGCAGTGAGTCCGGGGGAAATACGCAGTATTTT
TRBV30,15,TRBD1,NA,TRBJ2-2,CAWGYTGGGTGELFF,TGTGCCTGGGGTTACACAGGGGGCGGAACCGGGGAGCTGTTTTTT
TRBV29-1,14,NA,NA,TRBJ2-1,CSVEGVDSFWEQFF,TGCAGCGTTGAAGGGGTTGACAGCTTTTGGGAGCAGTTCTTC
TRBV30,15,TRBD1,NA,TRBJ1-1,CAWRRWTGGNTEAFF,TGTGCCTGGAGGCGGTGGACAGGAGGGAACACTGAAGCTTTCTTT
TRBV2,13,TRBD1,NA,TRBJ1-1,CAAQRDRGTEAFF,TGTGCCGCGCAGCGGGACAGGGGCACTGAAGCTTTCTTT
TRBV29-1,14,NA,NA,TRBJ2-5,CSVTAGPSIETQYF,TGCAGCGTGACGGCGGGACCGTCCATTGAGACCCAGTACTTC
TRBV18,13,TRBD1,few,TRBJ2-1,CASSVGTDNEQFF,TGTGCCAGCTCAGTCGGGACAGACAATGAGCAGTTCTTC
TRBV12-5,16,TRBD2,NA,TRBJ2-1,CASGLGTSGAYNEQFF,TGTGCTAGTGGTTTAGGGACTAGCGGGGCCTACAATGAGCAGTTCTTC
TRBV6-1,13,NA,many,TRBJ2-7,CASSEKFENEQYF,TGTGCCAGCAGCGAGAAGTTTGAGAACGAGCAGTACTTC
TRBV4-1,18,TRBD2,NA,TRBJ2-2,CASSQVGLAGSNTGELFF,TGCGCCAGCAGCCAAGTTGGGCTAGCGGGGTCGAACACCGGGGAGCTGTTTTTT
TRBV28,13,TRBD2,once,TRBJ2-1,CASSVSGRHEQFF,TGTGCCAGCAGCGTAAGCGGGAGACATGAGCAGTTCTTC
TRBV18,15,NA,NA,TRBJ2-1,CASSYLGTTYNEQFF,TGTGCCAGCTCTTACCTGGGGACAACCTACAATGAGCAGTTCTTC
TRBV2,15,TRBD2,NA,TRBJ2-1,CASSVRRGAGNEQFF,TGTGCCAGCAGTGTTAGGCGGGGGGCCGGGAATGAGCAGTTCTTC